This TCR beta chain comes out of a study of cytomegalovirus exposure and HLA in healthy donors. PCR was performed using 60 Vbeta and 13 Jbeta primers. Sequencing was performed with immunoSEQ multiplex PCR; in TCRdb, only in-frame clones are kept and a portion is missing. The table has about 110,000 clones, roughly 80% seen once. The CDR3 length is 13 residues. From germline, CDR1 is SGHTA and CDR2 FQGNSA. Between the trimmed V and J ends, which lost 4 bases and 5 bases, there was a span of 11 bases. The TCR sequence derives from a man aged 35 to 55 in good health and CMV-seronegative. Sequencing input: PBMCs. The V call is TRBV7-2, the J call TRBJ2-5; possible D gene TRBD2, 5 bases. The CDR3 DNA follows: TGTGCCAGCAGCTCAGGCGGGTCGGAGACCCAGTACTTC. It yields the protein CASSSGGSETQYF.